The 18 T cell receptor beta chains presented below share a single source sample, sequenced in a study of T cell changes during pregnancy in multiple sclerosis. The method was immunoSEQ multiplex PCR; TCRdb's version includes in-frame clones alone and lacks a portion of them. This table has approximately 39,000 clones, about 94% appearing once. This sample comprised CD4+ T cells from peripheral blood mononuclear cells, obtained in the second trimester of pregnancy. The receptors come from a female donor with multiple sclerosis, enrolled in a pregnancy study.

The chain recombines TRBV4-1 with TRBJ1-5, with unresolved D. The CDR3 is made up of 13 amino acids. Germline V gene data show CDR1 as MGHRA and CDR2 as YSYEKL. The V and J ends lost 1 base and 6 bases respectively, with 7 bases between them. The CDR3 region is CASSQGAGQPQHF. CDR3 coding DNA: TGCGCCAGCAGCCAAGGGGCCGGTCAGCCCCAGCATTTT.

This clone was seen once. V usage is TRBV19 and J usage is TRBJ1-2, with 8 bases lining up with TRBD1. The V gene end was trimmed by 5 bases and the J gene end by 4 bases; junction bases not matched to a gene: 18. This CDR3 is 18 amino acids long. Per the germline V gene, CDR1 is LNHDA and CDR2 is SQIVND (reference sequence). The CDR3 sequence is CASSVARMTGAVPYGYTF. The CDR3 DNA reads TGTGCCAGTAGTGTCGCGAGAATGACAGGGGCAGTCCCCTATGGCTACACCTTC. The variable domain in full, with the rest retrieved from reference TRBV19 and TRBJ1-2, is DGGITQSPKYLFRKEGQNVTLSCEQNLNHDAMYWYRQDPGQGLRLIYYSQIVNDFQKGDIAEGYSVSREKKESFPLTVTSAQKNPTAFYLCASSVARMTGAVPYGYTFGSGTRLTVV.

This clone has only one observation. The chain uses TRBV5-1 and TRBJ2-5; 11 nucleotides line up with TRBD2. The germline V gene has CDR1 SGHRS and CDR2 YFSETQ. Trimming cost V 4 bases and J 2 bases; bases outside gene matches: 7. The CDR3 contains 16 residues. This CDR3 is CASSLLAGGLQETQYF. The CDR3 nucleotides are TGCGCCAGCAGCCTTCTAGCGGGGGGCTTGCAAGAGACCCAGTACTTC.

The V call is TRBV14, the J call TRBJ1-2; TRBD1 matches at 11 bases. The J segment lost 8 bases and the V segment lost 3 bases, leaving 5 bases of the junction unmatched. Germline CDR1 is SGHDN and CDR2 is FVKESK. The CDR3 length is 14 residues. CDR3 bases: TGTGCCAGCAGCCACGGACAGGGGGCGGGAGGCTACACCTTC. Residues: CASSHGQGAGGYTF. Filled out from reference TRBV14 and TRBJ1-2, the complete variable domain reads EAGVTQFPSHSVIEKGQTVTLRCDPISGHDNLYWYRRVMGKEIKFLLHFVKESKQDESGMPNNRFLAERTGGTYSTLKVQPAELEDSGVYFCASSHGQGAGGYTFGSGTRLTVV.

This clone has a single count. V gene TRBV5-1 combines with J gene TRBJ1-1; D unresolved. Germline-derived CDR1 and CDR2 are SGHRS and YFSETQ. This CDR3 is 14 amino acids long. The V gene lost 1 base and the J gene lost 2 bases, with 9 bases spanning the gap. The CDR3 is CASSLLQINTEAFF. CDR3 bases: TGCGCCAGCAGCTTGCTACAGATAAACACTGAAGCTTTCTTT.

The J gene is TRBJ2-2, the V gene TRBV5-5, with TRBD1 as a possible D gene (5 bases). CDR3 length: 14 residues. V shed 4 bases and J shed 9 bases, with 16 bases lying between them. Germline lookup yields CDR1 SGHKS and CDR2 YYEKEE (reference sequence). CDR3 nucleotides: TGTGCCAGCAGCCCTAAGGCAGGGTACAGGGAGCTGTTTTTT. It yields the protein CASSPKAGYRELFF.

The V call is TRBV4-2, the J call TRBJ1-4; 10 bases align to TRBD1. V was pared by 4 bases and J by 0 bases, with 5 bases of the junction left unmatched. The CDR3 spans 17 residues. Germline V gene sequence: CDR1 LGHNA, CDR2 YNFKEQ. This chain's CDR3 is CASSRLTGGSTNEKLFF. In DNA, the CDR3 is TGTGCCAGCAGCCGCTTGACAGGGGGCTCAACTAATGAAAAACTGTTTTTT.

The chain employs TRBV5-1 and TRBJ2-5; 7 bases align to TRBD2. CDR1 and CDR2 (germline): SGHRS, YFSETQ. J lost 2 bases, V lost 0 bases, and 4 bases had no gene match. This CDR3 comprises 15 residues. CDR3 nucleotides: TGCGCCAGCAGCTTGGGGACTAGAGAACAAGAGACCCAGTACTTC. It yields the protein CASSLGTREQETQYF.

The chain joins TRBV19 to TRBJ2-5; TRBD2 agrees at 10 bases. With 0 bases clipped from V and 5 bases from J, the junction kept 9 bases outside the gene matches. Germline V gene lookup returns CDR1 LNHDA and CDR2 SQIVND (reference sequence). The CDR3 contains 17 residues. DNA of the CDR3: TGTGCCAGTAGTATAGATCGCTCGCTAGCGGGGGATGAGACCCAGTACTTC. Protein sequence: CASSIDRSLAGDETQYF.

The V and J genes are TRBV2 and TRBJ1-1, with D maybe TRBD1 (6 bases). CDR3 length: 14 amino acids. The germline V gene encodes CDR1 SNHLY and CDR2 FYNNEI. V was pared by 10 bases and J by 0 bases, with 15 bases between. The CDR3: CATGETGMNTEAFF. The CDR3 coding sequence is TGTGCCACTGGGGAGACAGGCATGAACACTGAAGCTTTCTTT.

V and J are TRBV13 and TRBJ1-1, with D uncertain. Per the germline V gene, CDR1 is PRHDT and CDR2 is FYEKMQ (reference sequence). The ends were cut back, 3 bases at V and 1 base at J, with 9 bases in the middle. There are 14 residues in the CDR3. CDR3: CASSLIQRNTEAFF. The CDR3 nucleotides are TGTGCCAGCAGCTTGATCCAGCGGAACACTGAAGCTTTCTTT.

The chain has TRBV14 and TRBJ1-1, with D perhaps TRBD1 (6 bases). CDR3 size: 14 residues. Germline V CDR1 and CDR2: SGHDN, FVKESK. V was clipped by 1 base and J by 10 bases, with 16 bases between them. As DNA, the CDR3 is TGTGCCAGCAGCCAAGCAGGGGCCGGGTCTGGAGCTTTCTTT. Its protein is CASSQAGAGSGAFF.

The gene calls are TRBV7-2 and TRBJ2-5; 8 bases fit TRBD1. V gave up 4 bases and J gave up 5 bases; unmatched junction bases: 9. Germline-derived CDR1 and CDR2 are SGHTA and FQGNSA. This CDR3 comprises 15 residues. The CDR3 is CASSSRQGAFETQYF. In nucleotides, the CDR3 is TGTGCCAGCAGCTCCAGGCAGGGGGCGTTTGAGACCCAGTACTTC.

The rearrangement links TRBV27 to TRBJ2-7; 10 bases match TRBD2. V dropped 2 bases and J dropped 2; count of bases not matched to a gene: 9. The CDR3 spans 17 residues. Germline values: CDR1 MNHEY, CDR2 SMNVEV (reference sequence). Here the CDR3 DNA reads TGTGCCAGCAGTTTAAGTGCTAGCGGGAGTGGAACCTACGAGCAGTACTTC. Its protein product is CASSLSASGSGTYEQYF.

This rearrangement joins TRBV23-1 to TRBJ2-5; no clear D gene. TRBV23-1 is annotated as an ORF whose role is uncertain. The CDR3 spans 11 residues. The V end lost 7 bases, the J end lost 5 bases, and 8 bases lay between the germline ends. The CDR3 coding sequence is TGCGCCAGCATATTTCTGGAGACCCAGTACTTC. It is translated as CASIFLETQYF.

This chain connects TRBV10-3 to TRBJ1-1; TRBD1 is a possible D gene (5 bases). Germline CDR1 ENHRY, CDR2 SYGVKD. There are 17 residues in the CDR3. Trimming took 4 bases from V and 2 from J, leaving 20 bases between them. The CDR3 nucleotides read TGTGCCATCAGTGTTTTGGCCAAGGGGCCAGAAAACACTGAAGCTTTCTTT. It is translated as CAISVLAKGPENTEAFF.

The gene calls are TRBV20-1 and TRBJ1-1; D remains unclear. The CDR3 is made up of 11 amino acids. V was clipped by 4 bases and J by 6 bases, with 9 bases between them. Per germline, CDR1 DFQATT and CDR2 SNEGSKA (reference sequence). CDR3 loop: CSATPEAEAFF. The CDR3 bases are TGCAGTGCTACACCAGAAGCTGAAGCTTTCTTT.

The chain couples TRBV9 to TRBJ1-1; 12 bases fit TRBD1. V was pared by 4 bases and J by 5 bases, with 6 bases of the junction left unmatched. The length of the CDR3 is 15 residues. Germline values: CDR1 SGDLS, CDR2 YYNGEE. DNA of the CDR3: TGTGCCAGCAGCTCGGGACAGGGGGCCTTTACTGAAGCTTTCTTT. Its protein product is CASSSGQGAFTEAFF.